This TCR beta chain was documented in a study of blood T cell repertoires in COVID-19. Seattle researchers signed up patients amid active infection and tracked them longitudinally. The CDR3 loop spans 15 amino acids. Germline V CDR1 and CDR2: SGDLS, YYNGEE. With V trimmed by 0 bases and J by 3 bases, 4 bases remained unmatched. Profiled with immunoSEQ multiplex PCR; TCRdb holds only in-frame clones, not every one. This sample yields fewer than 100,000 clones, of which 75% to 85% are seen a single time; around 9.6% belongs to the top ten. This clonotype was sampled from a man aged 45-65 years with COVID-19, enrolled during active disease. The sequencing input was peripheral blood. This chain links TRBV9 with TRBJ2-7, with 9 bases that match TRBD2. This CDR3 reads CASSVGTSGHYEQYF. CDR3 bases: TGTGCCAGCAGCGTAGGTACTAGCGGGCACTACGAGCAGTACTTC.